Detailed here is one TCR beta chain. The data stem from a study of T-cell memory formation after mild COVID-19. Each CDR3 protein gets one entry after TCRdb re-called the 5' RACE reads with MiXCR. The sample holds about 130,000 distinct CDR3 sequences, over 15% seen once. The germline V gene has CDR1 SGHNT and CDR2 YYREEE (reference sequence). This CDR3 is built from 13 residues. Trimming stripped 4 bases from V and 7 bases from J, with 15 bases between. Sample: PBMCs or a T cell subset sorted from them (not recorded which). This chain links TRBV5-4 with TRBJ2-7, with no clear D. The sequence derives from a young man who had mild COVID-19 (a few samples of this study predate the infection). Cell type and time point are not known. In nucleotides, the CDR3 is TGTGCCAGCAGCCCCCCGAACTCGGAGGAGCAGTACTTC. Translation: CASSPPNSEEQYF.